Below, one T cell receptor beta chain is given with its context. Its matching antigen is unknown. With 8 bases removed from V and 10 bases from J, the gap between germline ends came to 18 bases. The length of the CDR3 is 14 residues. Germline V CDR1 and CDR2: MDHEN, SYDVKM. This entry comes from a study of STAT3 mutations in large granular lymphocyte leukemia. As for the study in general: Among longitudinally sequenced T-LGLL patients, roughly half had canonical activating STAT3 mutations detected.

TCRdb keeps only in-frame clones here, not all; method: immunoSEQ multiplex PCR. The table shows tens of thousands of clones, with about 88% occurring only once. Findings and limits, study-wide: In T-cell large granular lymphocyte leukemia, about half of patients showed multiple immunodominant subclonotypes. Some patients had persisting codominant clonotypes that could mask small clones.

This rearrangement joins TRBV28 to TRBJ1-6; no reliable D call. This sequence originates from a human donor with T large granular lymphocyte leukemia. Some clones in this sample may be carry-over from other donors' samples. The sample was PBMCs. The CDR3 loop reads CASLPPTGTSPLHF. CDR3 nucleotides: TGTGCCAGCCTTCCGCCGACGGGAACCTCACCCCTCCACTTT.